This TCR beta chain was sequenced in a study of T cells expressing NK-cell markers. Study-level findings and limits: Clarity on HCMV specificity was lacking for the expanded NKG2C+ T cell clones.

This CDR3 spans 15 amino acids. TCRdb derives one entry per CDR3 protein from the 5' RACE reads, leaving out DNA. This table holds 130,000 to 150,000 distinct CDR3 sequences. As concerns this clonotype: Its antigen remains unknown.

The origin of this receptor is a man aged 18-30 years in good health. This chain joins TRBV12-3 or TRBV12-4 and TRBJ2-1; TCRdb designates TRBD2, a call that cannot be tested without DNA. The sample consisted of blood T cells: a sorted CD56 or NKG2C T cell subset, CD4+ or CD8+ T cells, or bulk PBMC T cells (not recorded which). Here the CDR3 reads CASSYPSGGDNEQFF.